This T cell receptor (beta chain) was recorded in a study of cytomegalovirus exposure and HLA in healthy donors. Study-wide context: Ancestry clustering placed about 80% of approximately 420 genotyped donors in the Caucasian-associated cluster. The study's findings and limits: Exclusion applied to some V segments, including TRBV6-2 and TRBV6-3, as they were indistinguishable.

For this clone: Its antigen remains unknown.

It was with 60 Vbeta and 13 Jbeta primers that the PCR ran. Clones were sequenced by immunoSEQ multiplex PCR, and TCRdb holds only the in-frame ones, with some missing. The sample has about 160,000 clones, about 80% seen once. This CDR3 is built from 13 residues. The trim removed 1 base at V and 4 bases at J, leaving 2 bases unmatched. Looked up from germline, CDR1 is GTSNPN and CDR2 is SVGIG (reference sequence). Sequenced sample: PBMCs. V and J are TRBV30 and TRBJ1-1, with 8 bases that match TRBD1. The TCR originated in a man aged 25 to 45 in good health and CMV-seronegative. This CDR3 is CAWSGTGTTEAFF. In nucleotides, the CDR3 is TGTGCCTGGAGTGGGACAGGGACCACTGAAGCTTTCTTT.